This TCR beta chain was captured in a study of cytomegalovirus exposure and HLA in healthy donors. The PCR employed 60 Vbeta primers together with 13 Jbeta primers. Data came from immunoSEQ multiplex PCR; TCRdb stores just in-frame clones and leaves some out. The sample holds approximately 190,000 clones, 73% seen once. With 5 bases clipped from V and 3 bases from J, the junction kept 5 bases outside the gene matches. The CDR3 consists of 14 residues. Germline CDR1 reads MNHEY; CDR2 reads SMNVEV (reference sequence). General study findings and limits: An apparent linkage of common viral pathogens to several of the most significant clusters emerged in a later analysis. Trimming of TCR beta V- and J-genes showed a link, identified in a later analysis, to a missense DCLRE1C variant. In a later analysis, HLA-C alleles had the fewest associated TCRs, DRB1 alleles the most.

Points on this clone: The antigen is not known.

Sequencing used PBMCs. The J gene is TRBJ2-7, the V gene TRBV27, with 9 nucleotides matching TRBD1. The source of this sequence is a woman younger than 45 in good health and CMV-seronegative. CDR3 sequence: CASSRDRGFYEQYF. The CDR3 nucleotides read TGTGCCAGCAGTAGAGACAGGGGGTTCTACGAGCAGTACTTC.